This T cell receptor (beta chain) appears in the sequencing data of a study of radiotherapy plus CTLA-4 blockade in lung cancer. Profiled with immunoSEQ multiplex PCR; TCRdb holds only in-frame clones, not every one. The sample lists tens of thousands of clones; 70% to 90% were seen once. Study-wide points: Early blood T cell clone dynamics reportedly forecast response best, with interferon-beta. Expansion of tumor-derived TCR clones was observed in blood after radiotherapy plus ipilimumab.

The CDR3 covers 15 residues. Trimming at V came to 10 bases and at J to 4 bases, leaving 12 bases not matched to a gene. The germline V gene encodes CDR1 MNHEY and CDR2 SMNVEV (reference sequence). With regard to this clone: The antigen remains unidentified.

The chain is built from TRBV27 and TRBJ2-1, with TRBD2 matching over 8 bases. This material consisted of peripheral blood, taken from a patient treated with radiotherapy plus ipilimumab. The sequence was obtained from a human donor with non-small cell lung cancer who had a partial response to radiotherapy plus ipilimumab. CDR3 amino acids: CATEGTSGGYNEQFF. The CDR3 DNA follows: TGTGCCACCGAGGGTACTAGCGGAGGATACAATGAGCAGTTCTTC.